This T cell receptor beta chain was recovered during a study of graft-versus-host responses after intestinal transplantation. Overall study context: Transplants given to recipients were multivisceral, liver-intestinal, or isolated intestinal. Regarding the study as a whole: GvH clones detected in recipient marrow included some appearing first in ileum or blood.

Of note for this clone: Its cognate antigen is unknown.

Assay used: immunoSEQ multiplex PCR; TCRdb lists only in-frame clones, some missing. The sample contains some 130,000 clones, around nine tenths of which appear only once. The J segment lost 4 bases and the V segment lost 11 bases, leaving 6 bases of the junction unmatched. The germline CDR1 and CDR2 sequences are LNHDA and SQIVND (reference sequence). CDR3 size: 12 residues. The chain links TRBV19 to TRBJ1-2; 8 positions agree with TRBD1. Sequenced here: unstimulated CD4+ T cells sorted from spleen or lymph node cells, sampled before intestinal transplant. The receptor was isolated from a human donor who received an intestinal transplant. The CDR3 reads CACQGAGYGYTF. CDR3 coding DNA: TGTGCCTGTCAGGGGGCGGGCTATGGCTACACCTTC.